Listed below are T cell receptor beta chains from one sample, sequenced in a study of beta chain features in type 1 diabetes. The table came from immunoSEQ multiplex PCR; TCRdb's copy has only in-frame clones and leaves some out. The table shows fewer than 150,000 clones, with about 7.1% occurring only once. The sequencing input was central memory CD4+ T cells from blood. Every receptor here comes from a woman between 25 and 40 years old in good health. Both conserved end residues are part of each CDR3. D genes are given only for firm matches. Only part of the rows carry a size: once, few, many, or a class if the clone is expanded.

CDR3aa | CDR3nt | j_gene | abundance | v_gene | d_gene
CASSQDADRVSEQYF | TGTGCCAGCAGCCAAGATGCCGACAGGGTGTCCGAGCAGTACTTC | TRBJ2-7 | few | TRBV4-2 | TRBD1
CASSLAGRGQETQYF | TGTGCTAGCAGCTTAGCCGGGAGGGGGCAAGAGACCCAGTACTTC | TRBJ2-5 | NA | TRBV7-7 | TRBD2
CASSGHGTNNEQFF | TGTGCCAGCAGCGGCCACGGGACTAACAATGAGCAGTTCTTC | TRBJ2-1 | NA | TRBV9 | TRBD2
CATSRGSSGSLWYETQYF | TGTGCCACCAGCAGAGGAAGTAGCGGGAGTTTGTGGTATGAGACCCAGTACTTC | TRBJ2-5 | few | TRBV15 | TRBD2
CASSLTSARETQYF | TGTGCCAGCAGCTTAACTAGCGCCAGGGAGACCCAGTACTTC | TRBJ2-5 | few | TRBV7-9 | TRBD2
CASSEGQGTDTQYF | TGTGCCAGCAGTGAAGGGCAGGGCACAGATACGCAGTATTTT | TRBJ2-3 | many | TRBV2 | NA
CASSLWAGMNTEAFF | TGTGCCAGCAGTTTATGGGCCGGGATGAACACTGAAGCTTTCTTT | TRBJ1-1 | NA | TRBV28 | NA
CASSEGGAGYRQETQYF | TGTGCCAGCAGTGAAGGAGGGGCGGGGTACCGCCAAGAGACCCAGTACTTC | TRBJ2-5 | NA | TRBV2 | NA
CANPGQRGAGELFF | TGTGCCAATCCGGGACAGCGGGGGGCCGGGGAGCTGTTTTTT | TRBJ2-2 | few | TRBV7-2 | TRBD2
CSVGGGRDTQYF | TGCAGCGTTGGGGGAGGGCGAGATACGCAGTATTTT | TRBJ2-3 | many | TRBV29-1 | TRBD2
CASSLGLAGSQETQYF | TGTGCCAGCAGCCTGGGACTAGCGGGCAGCCAAGAGACCCAGTACTTC | TRBJ2-5 | few | TRBV11-3 | TRBD2
CASSLGSGHTDTQYF | TGTGCCAGCAGCTTGGGTAGCGGGCACACAGATACGCAGTATTTT | TRBJ2-3 | NA | TRBV7-2 | TRBD2
CASSRTSGRALAGELFF | TGTGCCAGCAGTCGGACTAGCGGGAGGGCCTTGGCCGGGGAGCTGTTTTTT | TRBJ2-2 | NA | TRBV28 | TRBD2
CASSEAYGGDQPQHF | TGTGCCAGCAGTGAAGCATACGGAGGTGATCAGCCCCAGCATTTT | TRBJ1-5 | few | TRBV6-1 | NA
CASSVADSASYEQYF | TGTGCCAGCAGCGTCGCCGACAGTGCCTCCTACGAGCAGTACTTC | TRBJ2-7 | few | TRBV9 | NA
CASRAGTSGSEQYF | TGTGCCAGCAGAGCCGGGACTAGCGGGAGCGAGCAGTACTTC | TRBJ2-7 | many | TRBV2 | TRBD2
CASSSPSGHEQYF | TGTGCCAGCAGTTCCCCCTCAGGCCACGAGCAGTACTTC | TRBJ2-7 | few | TRBV9 | NA
CASSPVLGGFSYEQYF | TGTGCCAGCAGCCCGGTTCTCGGGGGATTCTCCTACGAGCAGTACTTC | TRBJ2-7 | many | TRBV7-8 | NA
CASSHERNEQFF | TGTGCCAGCAGCCATGAGCGGAATGAGCAGTTCTTC | TRBJ2-1 | once | TRBV11-1 | NA
CASSLALQGSYEQYF | TGCGCCAGCAGCTTGGCTTTACAGGGAAGCTACGAGCAGTACTTC | TRBJ2-7 | few | TRBV5-1 | NA
CASSRGQGLVYEQYF | TGTGCCAGCAGCCGGGGACAGGGTTTAGTATACGAGCAGTACTTC | TRBJ2-7 | few | TRBV7-9 | TRBD1
CASSQPGTGGEKLFF | TGTGCCAGCAGCCAACCGGGGACAGGGGGCGAAAAACTGTTTTTT | TRBJ1-4 | NA | TRBV4-2 | TRBD1
CASRGGLGVSRISYEQYF | TGTGCCAGCAGAGGGGGACTAGGTGTGTCTAGGATCTCCTACGAGCAGTACTTC | TRBJ2-7 | few | TRBV2 | TRBD2
CASSLGAGYEQYF | TGTGCCAGCAGTCTAGGGGCCGGCTACGAGCAGTACTTC | TRBJ2-7 | NA | TRBV27 | NA
CASSFFLTGEQETQYF | TGTGCCAGCAGTTTCTTTCTCACAGGGGAACAAGAGACCCAGTACTTC | TRBJ2-5 | few | TRBV28 | TRBD1
CASTRVSGTRVYNEQFF | TGTGCCAGCACCAGGGTAAGCGGGACTAGAGTCTACAATGAGCAGTTCTTC | TRBJ2-1 | few | TRBV7-2 | TRBD2
CASSLVAGTYNEQFF | TGTGCCAGCAGCTTAGTAGCGGGGACGTACAATGAGCAGTTCTTC | TRBJ2-1 | NA | TRBV11-3 | TRBD2
CATSRDKSSGGGEQYF | TGTGCCACCAGCAGAGATAAATCGTCGGGAGGGGGCGAGCAGTACTTC | TRBJ2-7 | NA | TRBV15 | TRBD2
CASSKSPTGREAFF | TGTGCCAGCAGCAAAAGTCCGACAGGGAGGGAAGCTTTCTTT | TRBJ1-1 | NA | TRBV11-1 | TRBD1
CASSLRTSGVDNEQFF | TGTGCCAGCAGCTTAAGGACTAGCGGGGTAGACAATGAGCAGTTCTTC | TRBJ2-1 | few | TRBV7-3 | TRBD2
CASSLVRGGNQPQHF | TGTGCCAGCAGTTTGGTCCGGGGAGGCAATCAGCCCCAGCATTTT | TRBJ1-5 | NA | TRBV28 | NA
CASSPDRALWYNEQFF | TGTGCCAGCAGCCCCGACAGGGCTTTGTGGTACAATGAGCAGTTCTTC | TRBJ2-1 | many | TRBV14 | TRBD1
CASRSDRSNYGYTF | TGTGCCAGCAGATCGGACAGGTCTAACTATGGCTACACCTTC | TRBJ1-2 | NA | TRBV11-2 | TRBD1
CASSRKSNRGDGELFF | TGTGCCAGCAGCAGGAAGAGCAACCGGGGTGACGGGGAGCTGTTTTTT | TRBJ2-2 | NA | TRBV7-2 | NA
CASSFRGRGDEQYF | TGTGCCAGCAGCTTCCGCGGGAGGGGCGACGAGCAGTACTTC | TRBJ2-7 | few | TRBV7-9 | TRBD2
CATSTGQGGGEKLFF | TGTGCCACCAGCACCGGACAGGGCGGAGGGGAAAAACTGTTTTTT | TRBJ1-4 | NA | TRBV15 | TRBD1
CASSFSGTVNTEAFF | TGTGCCAGCAGCTTCTCCGGGACAGTAAACACTGAAGCTTTCTTT | TRBJ1-1 | few | TRBV7-3 | TRBD1
CSVSSGGAEKLFF | TGCAGCGTTTCGTCGGGGGGCGCAGAAAAACTGTTTTTT | TRBJ1-4 | NA | TRBV29-1 | NA
CASSITGTSSHEQYF | TGTGCCAGCAGCATTACCGGGACTAGCTCCCACGAGCAGTACTTC | TRBJ2-7 | NA | TRBV7-2 | TRBD2
CASSLNSGSEDTQYF | TGTGCCAGCAGCTTGAATAGCGGGAGTGAAGATACGCAGTATTTT | TRBJ2-3 | NA | TRBV5-4 | TRBD2
CASSPSGRNNEQFF | TGTGCCAGCAGCCCTAGCGGGAGAAACAATGAGCAGTTCTTC | TRBJ2-1 | many | TRBV7-9 | TRBD2
CASSPSGTSGIQETQYF | TGTGCCAGCAGCCCCTCAGGGACTAGCGGGATCCAAGAGACCCAGTACTTC | TRBJ2-5 | NA | TRBV7-2 | TRBD2
CASSLDSTGANEQYF | TGTGCCAGCAGCTTAGACTCGACAGGGGCCAACGAGCAGTACTTC | TRBJ2-7 | NA | TRBV7-2 | TRBD1
CASSLGGRPPLEQYF | TGTGCCAGCAGCTTAGGCGGGAGGCCCCCCCTGGAGCAGTACTTC | TRBJ2-7 | few | TRBV7-2 | TRBD2
CASSQAFPGQPQHF | TGTGCCAGCAGCCAAGCATTCCCGGGGCAGCCCCAGCATTTT | TRBJ1-5 | few | TRBV7-2 | NA
CASSSPARGGRGYTF | TGTGCCAGCAGCTCCCCCGCACGAGGGGGCCGGGGCTACACCTTC | TRBJ1-2 | few | TRBV7-8 | TRBD1
CASSRSGTGTDTQYF | TGTGCCAGCAGCCGTAGCGGGACTGGCACAGATACGCAGTATTTT | TRBJ2-3 | NA | TRBV7-2 | TRBD2
CASSYSIYQGVGEQYF | TGTGCCAGCAGTTACTCGATCTATCAGGGGGTGGGCGAGCAGTACTTC | TRBJ2-7 | NA | TRBV6-5 | TRBD1
CASSLTGVSYEQYF | TGTGCCAGCAGCTTAACGGGGGTTTCCTACGAGCAGTACTTC | TRBJ2-7 | many | TRBV7-9 | NA
CASSRLGGSGGETQYF | TGCGCCAGCAGCAGACTCGGCGGGAGTGGCGGGGAGACCCAGTACTTC | TRBJ2-5 | many | TRBV5-1 | TRBD2
CASSVSSGSNEQYF | TGTGCCAGCAGCGTTTCTAGCGGGAGCAACGAGCAGTACTTC | TRBJ2-7 | many | TRBV9 | TRBD2
CASSPSGQRGDTQYF | TGTGCCAGCAGCCCCAGCGGGCAACGGGGAGATACGCAGTATTTT | TRBJ2-3 | NA | TRBV7-2 | NA
CASSGSGSTDTQYF | TGTGCCAGCAGTGGCAGTGGTAGCACAGATACGCAGTATTTT | TRBJ2-3 | NA | TRBV6-4 | NA
CASATGQPNQPQHF | TGTGCTAGTGCCACCGGACAGCCCAATCAGCCCCAGCATTTT | TRBJ1-5 | few | TRBV12-5 | NA
CSAIRTGTEAFF | TGCAGCGCAATCCGTACCGGCACTGAAGCTTTCTTT | TRBJ1-1 | many | TRBV29-1 | NA